This section outlines one T cell receptor beta chain sequence together with its context. This entry is derived from a study of blood T cell repertoires in COVID-19. On the study more broadly: The cDNA or gDNA used as material had been derived from T cells, B-cell-depleted T cells, or PBMCs.

The CDR3 contains 15 residues. The germline V gene has CDR1 SGHDN and CDR2 FVKESK. The V and J ends lost 4 bases and 4 bases respectively, with 16 bases between them. Seattle cases were enrolled at active infection and followed longitudinally. In the source study's methods: Estimation of nucleated cell counts relied on the amplification of reference gene primers. Measured with immunoSEQ multiplex PCR; TCRdb has only the in-frame clones, and not every one. The V and J calls and clone size were taken over from that table, and D and trimming were inferred from the DNA. The repertoire holds about 220,000 clones, 65% to 90% seen once, with 2% to 3% in the top ten.

This TCR was sampled from a woman aged 65 to 85 with COVID-19, enrolled during active disease. The V gene is TRBV14, the J gene TRBJ1-2, with D possibly being TRBD1 (6 bases). Specimen: peripheral blood. In DNA, the CDR3 is TGTGCCAGCAGCCTAGTCCCAGGGGCGGGCTATGGCTACACCTTC. It encodes CASSLVPGAGYGYTF.